This entry concerns a single TCR beta chain. These data originate in a study of T-cell reconstitution after alpha-beta-depleted transplantation in children. The CDR3 spans 13 residues. The V end lost 8 bases, the J end lost 10 bases, and 20 bases lay between the germline ends. Unique molecular identifiers featured in how the TCRbeta library was prepared. From the PCR reads, TCRdb called clonotypes with MiXCR, one entry per CDR3 protein. Altogether about 1,000,000 distinct CDR3 sequences are present, roughly 31% being singletons, with the ten largest covering roughly 27%. The sequencing here drew on PBMCs, mostly from graft donor cells, taken 360 days after TCRalphabeta/CD19-depleted stem cell transplant. This clonotype originated in a boy under three years old who had a stem cell transplant for SCID, so the T cells may come from the graft donor. The V gene is TRBV12-3 or TRBV12-4, the J gene TRBJ1-1, with D tentatively TRBD1 (6 bases). CDR3 DNA sequence: TGTGCCAGCGGACGCCAAACAGGGCACCTAGCTTTCTTT. Its protein product is CASGRQTGHLAFF.